This TCR beta chain was obtained from a study of T cell responses to AZD1222 COVID-19 vaccine. Study-wide results and limits: Every sample of the repertoires postdated the peak T cell response.

A note on this clone: Its matching antigen is unknown.

CDR1 SEHNR and CDR2 FQNEAQ come from the germline V gene (reference sequence). V lost 5 bases and J lost 2; bases outside the gene matches: 5. The CDR3 is 15 residues long. Assay used: immunoSEQ multiplex PCR; TCRdb lists only in-frame clones, some missing. The sample carries roughly 140,000 clones, approximately 90% recorded once. Here the sequenced sample was peripheral blood, taken 28 days after the second AZD1222 dose. V usage is TRBV7-9 and J usage is TRBJ2-2, with 7 bases identical to TRBD1. This sequence originates from an adult who received the AZD1222 COVID-19 vaccine. The chain's CDR3 is CASSPGQRNTGELFF. As DNA, the CDR3 is TGTGCCAGCAGCCCGGGACAGAGAAACACCGGGGAGCTGTTTTTT.